Here is one T cell receptor (beta chain) with its context. The germline V and J ends were trimmed by 5 bases and 7 bases, with 12 bases remaining between them. CDR3 length: 13 residues. Germline CDR1 and CDR2: MNHEY and SMNVEV (reference sequence). Measured with immunoSEQ multiplex PCR; TCRdb has only the in-frame clones, and not every one. The sample holds tens of thousands of clones, approximately 98% seen once. This specimen belongs to a study of T cells after posttransplantation cyclophosphamide. What was sequenced was naive CD8+ T cells sorted from PBMCs. This receptor was identified in a man aged 35 to 55 in good health, CMV-negative, and a related stem cell transplant donor. The J gene is TRBJ1-5, the V gene TRBV27, with a possible D match to TRBD1 (5 bases). CDR3 in amino acids: CASSLQEGQPQHF. In DNA form, the CDR3 reads TGTGCCAGCAGTCTACAGGAGGGGCAGCCCCAGCATTTT.